The sequence of this T cell receptor beta chain was determined in a study of blood T cells in healthy people across ages. General study findings and limits: The unsorted PBMCs prevented any conclusive comparison of naive versus antigen-experienced cells. Strongly correlated with naive T cell percentage was TCR beta diversity. Long-lived donors exceeded aged donors in naive CD4+ cells and diversity.

Each donor gave roughly 10 milliliters of peripheral blood. As to this clonotype: Its specificity is not known.

It was with a sample-barcoded 5' primer and a J-beta primer mix that a second PCR of roughly 7 to 12 cycles was run. Using its own MiXCR run on the 5' RACE reads, TCRdb lists one record per CDR3 protein. The sample lists some 790,000 distinct CDR3 sequences, 29% seen once, with 15% to 20% in the top ten. CDR3 length equals 17 residues. V trimming: 3 bases; J trimming: 13 bases; junction bases outside the gene matches: 14. Germline V gene data show CDR1 as SGHAT and CDR2 as FQNNGV. The sequenced sample consisted of blood. The chain uses TRBV11-2 and TRBJ2-1, with TRBD2 matching 14 bases. The TCR comes from a woman of 80 years or more in good health. CDR3 nucleotides: TGTGCCAGCAGCTTCGGGACTAGCGGGGGTATGATAGAGACCCAGTTCTTC. Translation: CASSFGTSGGMIETQFF.